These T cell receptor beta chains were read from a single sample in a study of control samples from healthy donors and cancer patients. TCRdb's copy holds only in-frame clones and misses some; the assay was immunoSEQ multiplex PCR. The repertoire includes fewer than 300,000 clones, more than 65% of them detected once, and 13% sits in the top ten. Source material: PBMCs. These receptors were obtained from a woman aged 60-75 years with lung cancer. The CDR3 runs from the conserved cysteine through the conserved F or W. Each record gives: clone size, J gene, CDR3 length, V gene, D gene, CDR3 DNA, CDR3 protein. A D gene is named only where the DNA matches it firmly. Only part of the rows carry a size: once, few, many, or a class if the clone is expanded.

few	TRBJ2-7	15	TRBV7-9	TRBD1	TGTGCCAGCAGCTCGGGACAGGGTACGACCTACGAGCAGTACTTC	CASSSGQGTTYEQYF
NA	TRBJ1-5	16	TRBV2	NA	TGTGCCAGCAGTCCGGATTCGGGTAGGAGCAATCAGCCCCAGCATTTT	CASSPDSGRSNQPQHF
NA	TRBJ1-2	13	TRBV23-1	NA	TGCGCCAGCAGTCCCCAGCAGGTCTATGGCTACACCTTC	CASSPQQVYGYTF
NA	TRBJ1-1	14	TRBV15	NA	TGTGCCACCAGCAGAGGTACGGTAAACACTGAAGCTTTCTTT	CATSRGTVNTEAFF
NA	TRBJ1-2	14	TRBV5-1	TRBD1	TGCGCCAGCAGCGAACCAGGGGGAGCCTATGGCTACACCTTC	CASSEPGGAYGYTF
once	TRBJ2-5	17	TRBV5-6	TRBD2	TGTGCCAGCAGCCTCTTTTTGGAGCGGGGGGGCGTAGAGACCCAGTACTTC	CASSLFLERGGVETQYF
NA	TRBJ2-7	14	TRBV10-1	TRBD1	TGCGCCAGCAGCTCGGGACAGGGTGGCTACGAGCAGTACTTC	CASSSGQGGYEQYF
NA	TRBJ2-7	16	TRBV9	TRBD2	TGTGCCAGCAGCGTAGGGTGGGGACTAGCGGGCTACGAGCAGTACTTC	CASSVGWGLAGYEQYF
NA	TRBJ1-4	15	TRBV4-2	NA	TGTGCCAGCAGCCAAGAGTCAAGGCCTAATGAAAAACTGTTTTTT	CASSQESRPNEKLFF
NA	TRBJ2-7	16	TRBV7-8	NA	TGTGCCAGCAGCTTAGCGGGCGGGACAGTGCTCTACGAGCAGTACTTC	CASSLAGGTVLYEQYF
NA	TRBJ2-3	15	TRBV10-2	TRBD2	TGCGCCAGCAGTGAGGGGAGCGGGGGAATTTATACGCAGTATTTT	CASSEGSGGIYTQYF
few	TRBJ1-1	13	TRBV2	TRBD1	TGTGCCAGCAGCAAACAGGGGGGCACTGAAGCTTTCTTT	CASSKQGGTEAFF
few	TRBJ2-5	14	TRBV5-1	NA	TGCGCCAGCAGCTTGGGTTGGCGGCAAGAGACCCAGTACTTC	CASSLGWRQETQYF
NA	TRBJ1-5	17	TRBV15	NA	TGTGCCACCAGCAGAGGAAGTACCGGCAGAATAAATCAGCCCCAGCATTTT	CATSRGSTGRINQPQHF
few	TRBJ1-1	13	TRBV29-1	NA	TGCAGCGTGATCCCGGTGTTCAACACTGAAGCTTTCTTT	CSVIPVFNTEAFF
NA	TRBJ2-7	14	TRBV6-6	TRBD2	TGTGCCAGCAGAGGTAGCGGGAGGGCCGGCGAGCAGTACTTC	CASRGSGRAGEQYF
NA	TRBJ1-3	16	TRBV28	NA	TGTGCCAGCAGTTTAGTACAGCTTCTCTCTGGAAACACCATATATTTT	CASSLVQLLSGNTIYF
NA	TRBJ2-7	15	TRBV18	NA	TGTGCCAGCTCACCGTACAGGGATAAGTCCTACGAGCAGTACTTC	CASSPYRDKSYEQYF
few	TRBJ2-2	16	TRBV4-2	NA	TGTGCCAGCAGCCAAGTTGGTCTAGTTGGCGCCGGGGAGCTGTTTTTT	CASSQVGLVGAGELFF
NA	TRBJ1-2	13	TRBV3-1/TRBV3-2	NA	TGTGCCAGCAGCCAAGCAGGAGTCATTGGCTACACCTTC	CASSQAGVIGYTF
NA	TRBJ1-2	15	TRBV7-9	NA	TGTGCCAGCAGCTTGTACGGGGGGATAGGCTATGGCTACACCTTC	CASSLYGGIGYGYTF
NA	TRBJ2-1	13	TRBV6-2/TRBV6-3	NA	TGTGCCAGCAGCACCACAGGGTACGGTGAGCAGTTCTTC	CASSTTGYGEQFF
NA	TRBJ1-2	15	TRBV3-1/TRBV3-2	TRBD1	TGTGCCAGCAGCCAAGCTGGGACAGGTAACTATGGCTACACCTTC	CASSQAGTGNYGYTF
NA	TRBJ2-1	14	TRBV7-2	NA	TGTGCCAGCAGCTTAGGCAGCTCCTACAATGAGCAGTTCTTC	CASSLGSSYNEQFF
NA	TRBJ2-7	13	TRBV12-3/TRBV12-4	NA	TGTGCCAGTAGTTTAGAGTTGAGCTACGAGCAGTACTTC	CASSLELSYEQYF
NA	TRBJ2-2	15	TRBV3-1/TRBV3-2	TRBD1	TGTGCCAGCAGCCCTATGGACAGGAGCACCGGGGAGCTGTTTTTT	CASSPMDRSTGELFF
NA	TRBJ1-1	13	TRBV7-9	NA	TGTGCCAGCAGCTTATCGGGGAACACTGAAGCTTTCTTT	CASSLSGNTEAFF
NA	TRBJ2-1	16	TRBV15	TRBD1	TGTGCCACCAGCAGAGAGGGACAGGGAGCGGGCAATGAGCAGTTCTTC	CATSREGQGAGNEQFF
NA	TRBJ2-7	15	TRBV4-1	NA	TGCGCCAGCAGCCTCGGACTGGGGCGACCCTACGAGCAGTACTTC	CASSLGLGRPYEQYF
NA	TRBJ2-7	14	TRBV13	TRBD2	TGTGCCAGCAGCTTATCCCCTAGCGGTTACGAGCAGTACTTC	CASSLSPSGYEQYF
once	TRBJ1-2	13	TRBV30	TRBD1	TGTGCCGGCAACCGACAGGGAGGCTATGGCTACACCTTC	CAGNRQGGYGYTF
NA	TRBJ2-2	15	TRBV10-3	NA	TGTGCCATTACGGCGGAGGGCCACAACACCGGGGAGCTGTTTTTT	CAITAEGHNTGELFF
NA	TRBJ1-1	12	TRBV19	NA	TGTGCCAGTAGTGACAGAGACACTGAAGCTTTCTTT	CASSDRDTEAFF
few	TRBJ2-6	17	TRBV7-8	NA	TGTGCCAGCAGCCTCCTTACTACCCGGTCTGGGGCCAACGTCCTGACTTTC	CASSLLTTRSGANVLTF
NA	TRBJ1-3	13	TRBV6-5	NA	TGTGCCAGCAGTTACGGCCCGGGAAACACCATATATTTT	CASSYGPGNTIYF
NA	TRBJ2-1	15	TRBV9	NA	TGTGCCAGCAGCGAGGGGGGGAGCTCCTACAATGAGCAGTTCTTC	CASSEGGSSYNEQFF
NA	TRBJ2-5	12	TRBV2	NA	TGTGCCAGCAAGACTGGACAAGAGACCCAGTACTTC	CASKTGQETQYF
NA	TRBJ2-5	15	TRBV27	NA	TGTGCCAGCAGTTTAAGGGTCTCCAGGACAGAGACCCAGTACTTC	CASSLRVSRTETQYF
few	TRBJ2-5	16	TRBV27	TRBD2	TGTGCCAGCAGTCCGTTCCGGCGGGGGGGCCGAGAGACCCAGTACTTC	CASSPFRRGGRETQYF
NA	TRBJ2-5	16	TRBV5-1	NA	TGCGCCAGCTACTTGGAGGGGGCGGGAGGCCAAGAGACCCAGTACTTC	CASYLEGAGGQETQYF
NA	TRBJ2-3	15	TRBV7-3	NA	TGTGCCAGCAGCTTAGACCCTACTAGCACAGATACGCAGTATTTT	CASSLDPTSTDTQYF
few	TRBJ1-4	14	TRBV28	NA	TGTGCCAGCAGGAGCCGGGGGGCGGATGAAAAACTGTTTTTT	CASRSRGADEKLFF
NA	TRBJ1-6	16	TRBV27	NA	TGTGCCAGCACCCCCTCGGGGGGTGGCGGGTCTTCACCCCTCCACTTT	CASTPSGGGGSSPLHF
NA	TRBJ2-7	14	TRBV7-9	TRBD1	TGTGCCAGCAACCCCGGGACAGGGAGAGACGAGCAGTACTTC	CASNPGTGRDEQYF
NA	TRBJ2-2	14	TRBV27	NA	TGTGCCAGCAGTTTGGCTAGCTCGTACGGGGAGCTGTTTTTT	CASSLASSYGELFF
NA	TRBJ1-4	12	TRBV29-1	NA	TGCAGCGCGCAGGAGGATAATGAAAAACTGTTTTTT	CSAQEDNEKLFF
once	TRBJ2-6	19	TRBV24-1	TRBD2	TGTGCCACCAGGGCAGGCTTATCGAGCGGGAGTGGTGGGGCCAACGTCCTGACTTTC	CATRAGLSSGSGGANVLTF